The following is a TCR beta chain sequence with its context. Read data end 3 residues before the CDR3 end; the end is taken from the germline J gene. These data come from a study of T cells in women clearing cervical HPV infection. Repertoires were generated with immunoSEQ multiplex PCR, while TCRdb's copy carries only in-frame clones and drops some. Its table lists about 18,000 clones. CDR1 is SNHLY, CDR2 FYNNEI, per germline. The CDR3 loop spans 13 amino acids. V dropped 6 bases and J dropped 4 bases, with 12 bases sitting between them. Prevalent HPV16 infections were excluded; only incident single HPV16 infections included.

The rearrangement joins TRBV2 to TRBJ1-1; the D is unclear. This TCR was recovered from a woman aged 18-70 years with a cervical HPV16 infection that either progressed to CIN3+ or cleared (not recorded which). The sample comprised blood buffy coat. CDR3 residues: CASRSGEGTEAFF. CDR3 DNA (partial): TGTGCCAGCAGAAGCGGGGAGGGCACTGAA.